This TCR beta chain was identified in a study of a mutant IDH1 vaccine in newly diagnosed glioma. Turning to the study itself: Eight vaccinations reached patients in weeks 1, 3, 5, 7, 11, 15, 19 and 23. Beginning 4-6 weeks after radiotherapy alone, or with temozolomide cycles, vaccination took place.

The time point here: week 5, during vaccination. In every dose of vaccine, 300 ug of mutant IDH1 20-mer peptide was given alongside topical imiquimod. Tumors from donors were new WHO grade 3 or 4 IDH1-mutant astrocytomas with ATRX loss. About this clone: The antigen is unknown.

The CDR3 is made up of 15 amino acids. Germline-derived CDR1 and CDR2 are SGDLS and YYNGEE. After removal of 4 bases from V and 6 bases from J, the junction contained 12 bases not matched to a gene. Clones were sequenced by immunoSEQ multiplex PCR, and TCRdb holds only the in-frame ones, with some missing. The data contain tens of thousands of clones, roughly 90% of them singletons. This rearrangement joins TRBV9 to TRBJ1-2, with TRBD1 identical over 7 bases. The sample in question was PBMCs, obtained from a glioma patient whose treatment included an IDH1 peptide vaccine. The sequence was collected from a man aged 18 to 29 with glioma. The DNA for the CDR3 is TGTGCCAGCAGCTCAAACAAACAGGGGCTGGATGGCTACACCTTC. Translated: CASSSNKQGLDGYTF.